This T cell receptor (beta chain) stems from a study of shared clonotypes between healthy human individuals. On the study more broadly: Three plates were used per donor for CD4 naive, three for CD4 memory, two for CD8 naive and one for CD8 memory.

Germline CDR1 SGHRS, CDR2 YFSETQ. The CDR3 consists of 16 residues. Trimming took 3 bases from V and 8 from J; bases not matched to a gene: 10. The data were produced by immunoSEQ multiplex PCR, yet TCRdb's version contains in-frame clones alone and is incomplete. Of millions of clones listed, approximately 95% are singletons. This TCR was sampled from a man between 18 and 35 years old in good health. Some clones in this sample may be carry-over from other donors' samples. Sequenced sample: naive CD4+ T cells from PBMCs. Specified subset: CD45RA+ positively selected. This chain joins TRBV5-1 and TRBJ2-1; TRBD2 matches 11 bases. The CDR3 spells CASSWPLAGGRDEQFF. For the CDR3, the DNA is TGCGCCAGCAGCTGGCCCCTAGCGGGAGGACGGGATGAGCAGTTCTTC. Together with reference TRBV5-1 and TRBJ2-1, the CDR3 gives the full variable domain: KAGVTQTPRYLIKTRGQQVTLSCSPISGHRSVSWYQQTPGQGLQFLFEYFSETQRNKGNFPGRFSGRQFSNSRSEMNVSTLELGDSALYLCASSWPLAGGRDEQFFGPGTRLTVL.